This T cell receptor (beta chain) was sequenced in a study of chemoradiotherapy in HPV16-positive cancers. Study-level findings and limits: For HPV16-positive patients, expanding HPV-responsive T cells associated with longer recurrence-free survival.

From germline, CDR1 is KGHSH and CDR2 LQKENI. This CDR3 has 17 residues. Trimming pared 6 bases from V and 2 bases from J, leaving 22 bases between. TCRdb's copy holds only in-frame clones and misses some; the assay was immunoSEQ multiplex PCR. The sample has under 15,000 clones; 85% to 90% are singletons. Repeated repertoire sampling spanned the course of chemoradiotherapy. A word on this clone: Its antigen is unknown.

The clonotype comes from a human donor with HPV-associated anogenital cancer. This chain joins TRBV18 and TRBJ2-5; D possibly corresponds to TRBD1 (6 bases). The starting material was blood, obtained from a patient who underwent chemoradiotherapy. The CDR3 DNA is TGTGCCAGCTCCACCATGAGAATAGGGGGAATTCAAGAGACCCAGTACTTC. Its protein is CASSTMRIGGIQETQYF.